This record concerns one T cell receptor beta chain sequence. The target of this receptor is not known. Base qualities are not provided; no much larger clone lies one nucleotide away. CDR3 length: 15 amino acids, cysteine to phenylalanine. Left in the record is the CDR3 DNA by itself, 45 bases read in frame from the first base. Cut back by 1 base and 6 bases, the V and J ends lie 15 bases apart. CDR1 SGDLS and CDR2 YYNGEE were looked up in the germline V gene. This sample is drawn from a study of shared clonotypes between healthy human individuals (dated by TCRdb to the early 2020s). In the study overall: A couple of women and three men aged 18 to 49 years were included in the cohort. To increase sequencing depth and limit assay-specific biases, different laboratories used diverse techniques to prepare libraries and sequence TCR repertoires. Blood TCR repertoires of about five healthy adults were deeply sequenced to estimate repertoire size and the extent of clonotype sharing between individuals. Between about 0.85 and 9.5 billion PBMCs per donor were obtained by leukapheresis.

Results the study describes overall, beyond this receptor: Pairwise subsampling indicated that sequencing depth was expected to affect the degree of clonotype sharing among donors. Sampling was limited to blood, and TCR repertoires in tissue likely differ from TCR repertoires in blood. Because the study included a small number of donors, the genetic and exposure-history diversity represented was limited.

Healthy HIV-negative adults with no recently reported acute infections or vaccinations were included as donors. Only Caucasian adults living in Nashville, Tennessee, USA were represented among the donors. For unsorted samples, about 87 million PBMCs were counted, and genomic DNA was extracted using the QIAamp DNA Blood Mini kit. Blood was obtained by leukapheresis, after which PBMCs were separated by Ficoll-Histopaque density gradient centrifugation and cryopreserved in liquid nitrogen vapor phase. Using the deep immunoSEQ assay, TCR CDR3 regions were amplified from genomic DNA by multiplex PCR. Genomic DNA extracted from each cell subset was distributed evenly over all wells of several immunoSEQ 96-well plates, and each plate served as one replicate. For unsorted PBMC, each replicate PCR was loaded with roughly 330 ng genomic DNA, equivalent to tens of thousands of T cell genomes. Ten immunoSEQ deep assay plates were used to sequence unsorted PBMC genomic DNA. The purified libraries were quantified using a Qubit 3.0 fluorometer, sized with a Bioanalyzer 2100, and then quantified again using the KAPA Library Quantification kit. Every immunoSEQ 96-well plate was sequenced on a dedicated single-read 150-cycle Illumina NextSeq 550 flow cell. The authors' pipeline ran thus. Because the immunoSEQ output included only junctional sequences and no quality scores, the filtering could not be the same as the filtering used for full-length reads. To assign V/J genes and CDR3, sequences were annotated against IMGT germline references using PyIR, a Python wrapper for IgBLAST v1.9. Reads were removed for weak V/J assignments (E-value above 1e-6), missing CDR3, stop codons, out-of-frame junctions, or ambiguous translated residues. A V3J clonotype was defined by an identical inferred V gene, J gene, and CDR3 amino acid sequence. To compute the percentage overlap between repertoires, the number of shared unique clonotypes was divided by the size of the smaller repertoire. Richness of each repertoire was evaluated using RTK rarefaction, the Chao1 estimator, and Recon v2.1 estimates of unobserved clonotypes. The clones in this table, taken by TCRdb from immuneACCESS, are in-frame only. Not every clone is retained; where verified, under half of the shortfall comes from an unresolved V gene, and the cause of the rest is unknown. That table gives V, J and clone size, and the DNA gave D and trimming. Across this sample there are some 510,000 clones, with 79% seen only once. The ten largest clones take up over 10% of the sample.

The specimen was PBMCs. This receptor chain uses TRBV9 and TRBJ2-3, with a tentative D call of TRBD1 or TRBD2, each matching 6 bases. The sequence came from a woman in her forties in good health. Some clones in this sample may be carry-over from other donors' samples. At the DNA level, the sequence is TGTGCCAGCAGCGTATGGGACTTCCAGGGGGATACGCAGTATTTT. The translation is CASSVWDFQGDTQYF.